Below, 30 T cell receptor beta chains from the same sample are listed, as sequenced in a study of spatial heterogeneity in lung cancer. From the 5' RACE reads, TCRdb called clonotypes with MiXCR, one entry per CDR3 protein. Counted here are tens of thousands of distinct CDR3 sequences, over 8.5% occurring once; the ten biggest clones make up 6.9%. Noted time point: sample taken at primary tumor resection. No cell sorting; template was whole RNA from tumor, lung tissue or PBMC. The sequenced sample was PBMCs, obtained at surgery. These receptors all come from a male donor with early-stage non-small cell lung cancer.

This clonotype has just a few counts. The chain combines TRBV5-1 with TRBJ2-7; 9 bases are shared with TRBD2. V lost 3 bases and J lost 6; bases outside the gene matches: 10. This CDR3 spans 15 amino acids. The germline CDR1 and CDR2 sequences are SGHRS and YFSETQ. Here the CDR3 DNA reads TGCGCCAGCAGCTCGACTAGCGGAGTGGACCTCGAGCAGTACTTC. It yields the protein CASSSTSGVDLEQYF.

The table lists this clonotype with a few counts. This CDR3 is CATSRDLLDTQYF. The CDR3 nucleotides are TGTGCCACCAGCAGAGATCTTCTGGATACGCAGTATTTT. The genes are TRBV15 and TRBJ2-3; D not resolved. CDR1 and CDR2 (germline): LNHNV, YYDKDF (reference sequence). Trimming took off 0 bases at V and 6 bases at J, with 7 bases between the two ends. CDR3 length equals 13 residues.

Here the CDR3 reads CSAQGGTDTQYF. As DNA, the CDR3 is TGCAGTGCTCAGGGGGGCACAGATACGCAGTATTTT. The chain couples TRBV20-1 to TRBJ2-3; TRBD1 matches 7 bases. Germline-derived CDR1 and CDR2 are DFQATT and SNEGSKA (reference sequence). Trimming took 5 bases from V and 1 from J; bases not matched to a gene: 0. This CDR3 is built from 12 residues.

The J gene is TRBJ1-4, the V gene TRBV5-1, with 8 bases matching TRBD1. V shed 1 base, J shed 8 bases, and the junction held 10 bases outside the gene matches. Per the germline V gene, CDR1 is SGHRS and CDR2 is YFSETQ. This CDR3 comprises 16 residues. The CDR3 DNA reads TGCGCCAGCAGCTTGCTCCCTCAGGGGGCAGAGGAAAAACTGTTTTTT. Residues: CASSLLPQGAEEKLFF.

The chain joins TRBV2 to TRBJ2-3; D possibly corresponds to TRBD2 (5 bases). The length of the CDR3 is 13 residues. Germline loops: CDR1 SNHLY, CDR2 FYNNEI. V was clipped by 6 bases and J by 6 bases, with 13 bases between them. CDR3 residues: CASSRLGEDTQYF. The CDR3 nucleotides are TGTGCCAGCAGCCGACTGGGAGAGGATACGCAGTATTTT.

This clonotype was found many times. The CDR3 protein is CASSQQGTSSTDTQYF. Written as DNA, the CDR3 is TGTGCCAGCAGCCAACAGGGGACATCTAGCACAGATACGCAGTATTTT. The chain is built from TRBV9 and TRBJ2-3, with 7 bases lining up with TRBD1. The CDR3 covers 16 residues. The germline V gene encodes CDR1 SGDLS and CDR2 YYNGEE. Losses at the gene ends were 4 bases for V and 0 bases for J; bases not matched to a gene: 8.

Only a few counts were recorded for this clonotype. The rearrangement joins TRBV9 to TRBJ2-2, with 7 bases aligning to TRBD1. The CDR3 spans 14 residues. The germline V gene has CDR1 SGDLS and CDR2 YYNGEE. V was pared by 7 bases and J by 4 bases, with 7 bases of the junction left unmatched. The CDR3 loop reads CASRVGTATGELFF. The CDR3 coding sequence is TGTGCCAGCCGAGTGGGGACAGCCACCGGGGAGCTGTTTTTT.

This clonotype showed up just a few times. The chain uses TRBV6-2 or TRBV6-3 and TRBJ2-1; 7 nucleotides align to TRBD2. V trimming: 6 bases; J trimming: 9 bases; junction bases outside the gene matches: 8. The CDR3 has 13 residues. CDR1 and CDR2 (germline): MNHEY, SVGEGT. CDR3 residues: CASRREGGGEQFF. CDR3 in DNA: TGTGCCAGCAGAAGGGAGGGCGGGGGTGAGCAGTTCTTC.

This chain uses TRBV9 with TRBJ2-5; 9 positions match TRBD2. The CDR3 runs 17 residues. Germline V gene data show CDR1 as SGDLS and CDR2 as YYNGEE. V lost 4 bases, J lost 4 bases, and 14 bases stayed unmatched. Written as DNA, the CDR3 is TGTGCCAGCAGCTTACAGCGGGGCGGGAGGGCCGGAGAGACCCAGTACTTC. This encodes CASSLQRGGRAGETQYF.

The table lists this clonotype with many counts. The V call is TRBV7-9, the J call TRBJ2-3; 9 nucleotides agree with TRBD2. CDR3 length: 16 residues. J lost 1 base, V lost 0 bases, and 2 bases had no gene match. Germline CDR1 and CDR2: SEHNR and FQNEAQ (reference sequence). For the CDR3, the DNA is TGTGCCAGCAGCTTAGCGCGGACTAGCGGCACAGATACGCAGTATTTT. Residues: CASSLARTSGTDTQYF.

V is TRBV5-1 and J is TRBJ2-3, with unresolved D. Deletions cut 0 bases from V and 10 bases from J, with 9 bases between. The CDR3 runs to 12 residues. The germline V gene has CDR1 SGHRS and CDR2 YFSETQ. CDR3 sequence (DNA): TGCGCCAGCAGCTTGGAGGTCTATCCGCAGTATTTT. Translating it yields CASSLEVYPQYF.

With regard to this clonotype: The conserved phenylalanine or tryptophan is not found at the CDR3 terminus, so this likely reflects a read error. The chain uses TRBV24-1 and TRBJ2-3; 7 bases line up with TRBD2. CDR1 and CDR2 (germline): KGHDR, SFDVKD. The V and J ends lost 0 bases and 3 bases, in that order; junction bases with no gene match: 5. This CDR3 is built from 16 residues. The CDR3 DNA follows: TGTGCCACCAGTGATTTGCGTGCGGGAGTAACAGATACGCAGTATATT. This gives the protein CATSDLRAGVTDTQYI.

This clonotype turned up a few times. V and J are TRBV20-1 and TRBJ2-1, with 14 bases aligning to TRBD2. CDR1 is DFQATT and CDR2 is SNEGSKA in the germline V gene (reference sequence). The CDR3 spans 16 residues. After removal of 2 bases from V and 4 bases from J, the junction contained 4 bases not matched to a gene. The DNA of the CDR3 is TGCAGTGCTAGATCCCGGACTAGCGGGAGGTACAATGAGCAGTTCTTC. Protein: CSARSRTSGRYNEQFF.

In its sample, this clonotype was seen a few times. This chain joins TRBV4-2 and TRBJ2-2; TRBD1 matches at 7 bases. Germline lookup yields CDR1 LGHNA and CDR2 YNFKEQ. The CDR3 is made up of 17 amino acids. Unmatched junction bases numbered 5, after V lost 1 base and J lost 0 bases. CDR3 in DNA: TGTGCCAGCAGCCAAGCTAAAGGGGGCGCGAACACCGGGGAGCTGTTTTTT. Protein product: CASSQAKGGANTGELFF.

This clonotype occurred a few times. The chain couples TRBV11-3 to TRBJ2-7, with 7 bases identical to TRBD1. This CDR3 has 14 residues. Trimming removed 7 bases from V and 5 bases from J; junction bases left unmatched: 11. Germline V gene sequence: CDR1 SGHNT, CDR2 YENEEA. The CDR3 loop is CASTPRQGNNEQYF. For the CDR3, the DNA is TGTGCCAGCACCCCGCGACAGGGCAACAACGAGCAGTACTTC.

This chain connects TRBV9 to TRBJ2-3; TRBD2 agrees at 9 bases. The CDR3 length is 18 residues. V lost 0 bases, J lost 4 bases, and 12 bases stayed unmatched. Germline CDR1 reads SGDLS; CDR2 reads YYNGEE. As DNA, the CDR3 is TGTGCCAGCAGCGTAGCCCCGGGTAGCGGGAGAGCCGCAGATACGCAGTATTTT. Translating it yields CASSVAPGSGRAADTQYF.

This clonotype was observed a few times. The CDR3 region has the DNA TGTGCCAGCAGCGAAGGGGGCACCGACTCCTACGAGCAGTACTTC. Translating it yields CASSEGGTDSYEQYF. The J gene is TRBJ2-7, the V gene TRBV28, with 7 bases fitting TRBD1. This CDR3 contains 15 residues. V shed 6 bases, J shed 0 bases, and the junction held 8 bases outside the gene matches. From germline, CDR1 is MDHEN and CDR2 SYDVKM.

This clonotype has at least ten counts. The chain carries TRBV28 and TRBJ2-3; 10 bases are shared with TRBD2. V lost 1 base and J lost 8; bases outside the gene matches: 6. The CDR3 length is 15 residues. Germline assignment: CDR1 MDHEN and CDR2 SYDVKM. CDR3 nucleotide sequence: TGTGCCAGCAGTTTATCCCTAGCGGGAGTAGGTACGCAGTATTTT. This sequence encodes CASSLSLAGVGTQYF.

This clonotype has at least ten counts. The chain uses TRBV5-1 and TRBJ1-1, with D possibly matching TRBD1 (6 bases). The ends were cut back, 0 bases at V and 4 bases at J, with 16 bases in the middle. The germline gives CDR1 SGHRS, CDR2 YFSETQ. The CDR3 runs to 16 residues. The CDR3 DNA sequence: TGCGCCAGCAGCTTGGACAGGGCGGGGTTGGGCACTGAAGCTTTCTTT. It codes for CASSLDRAGLGTEAFF.

V gene TRBV7-2 combines with J gene TRBJ2-5, with D possibly TRBD1 on 5 matching bases. This CDR3 spans 14 amino acids. V was shortened by 2 bases and J by 2 bases, with 9 bases between the two germline ends. CDR1 SGHTA and CDR2 FQGNSA come from the germline V gene. The DNA of the CDR3 is TGTGCCAGCAGCTTAAGGTCAGGGCAAGAGACCCAGTACTTC. Residues: CASSLRSGQETQYF. Full variable domain (missing parts from reference TRBV7-2 and TRBJ2-5): GAGVSQSPSNKVTEKGKDVELRCDPISGHTALYWYRQSLGQGLEFLIYFQGNSAPDKSGLPSDRFSAERTGGSVSTLTIQRTQQEDSAVYLCASSLRSGQETQYFGPGTRLLVL.

In its sample, this clonotype was seen a few times. The chain employs TRBV24-1 and TRBJ2-2; 12 bases map to TRBD2. With V trimmed by 5 bases and J by 1 base, 7 bases remained unmatched. The germline CDR1 and CDR2 sequences are KGHDR and SFDVKD. The CDR3 spans 18 residues. For the CDR3, the DNA is TGTGCCACCAGTGCCGCTGGGACTAGCGGGTGGAACACCGGGGAGCTGTTTTTT. Translation: CATSAAGTSGWNTGELFF.

This clonotype was seen more than once but under ten times. The chain links TRBV20-1 to TRBJ1-5; TRBD1 matches 10 bases. The CDR3 totals 17 residues. CDR1 and CDR2 from the germline V gene are DFQATT and SNEGSKA (reference sequence). V was clipped by 1 base and J by 1 base; unmatched bases: 7. CDR3 coding DNA: TGCAGTGCTAGAGGGGGACAGGGGATGGCGAGCAATCAGCCCCAGCATTTT. Residues: CSARGGQGMASNQPQHF.

This clonotype was recorded a few times. The chain carries TRBV10-3 and TRBJ2-3; the D gene is possibly TRBD2 (5 bases). Between the trimmed V and J ends, which lost 2 bases and 1 base, there was a span of 7 bases. Germline V gene sequence: CDR1 ENHRY, CDR2 SYGVKD. The CDR3 is 14 amino acids. The CDR3 reads CAISEISGTDTQYF. The DNA for the CDR3 is TGTGCCATCAGTGAGATTAGCGGCACAGATACGCAGTATTTT.

This clonotype was picked up many times. The genes are TRBV6-2 or TRBV6-3 and TRBJ2-7, with TRBD1 as a possible D gene (6 bases). The germline V and J ends were trimmed by 6 bases and 9 bases, with 12 bases remaining between them. CDR1 and CDR2 (germline): MNHEY, SVGEGT. CDR3 length: 11 residues. CDR3 loop: CASSQGGPQYF. The CDR3 coding sequence is TGTGCCAGCAGCCAAGGGGGACCGCAGTACTTC.

CDR3: CASSQDPAGRRTDTQYF. CDR3 in DNA: TGTGCCAGCAGCCAAGATCCAGCGGGTCGTCGCACAGATACGCAGTATTTT. V gene TRBV14 combines with J gene TRBJ2-3; perhaps TRBD2 as D (6 bases). The CDR3 is 17 amino acids. The V end lost 0 bases, the J end lost 1 base, and 14 bases lay between the germline ends. Germline V gene sequence: CDR1 SGHDN, CDR2 FVKESK.

This clonotype was found many times. The chain joins TRBV30 to TRBJ1-3; no clear D. V was clipped by 2 bases and J by 3 bases, with 11 bases between them. The CDR3 has 14 residues. The germline CDR1 and CDR2 sequences are GTSNPN and SVGIG (reference sequence). The CDR3: CAWSSGSFGNTIYF. For the CDR3, the DNA is TGTGCCTGGAGTTCAGGATCTTTTGGAAACACCATATATTTT.

This clonotype has a count of ten or more. V and J are TRBV5-5 and TRBJ1-1; D is unresolved. Deletions cut 1 base from V and 0 bases from J, with 4 bases between. The germline V gene has CDR1 SGHKS and CDR2 YYEKEE (reference sequence). The CDR3 sequence is 13 residues long. CDR3 DNA: TGTGCCAGCAGCTTGAGCATGAACACTGAAGCTTTCTTT. This gives the protein CASSLSMNTEAFF.

This clonotype was detected many times. The chain couples TRBV3-2 to TRBJ1-1. TRBV3-2 is classified as a pseudogene. The CDR3 runs 14 residues. Here the CDR3 DNA reads TGTGCCAGCAGCCAAGTTGGAGGGGACACTGAAGCTTTCTTT. Encoded protein: CASSQVGGDTEAFF.

There are a few counts of this clonotype. The chain combines TRBV20-1 with TRBJ1-6, with D possibly being TRBD1 (5 bases). CDR1 and CDR2 from the germline V gene are DFQATT and SNEGSKA (reference sequence). Trimming pared 4 bases from V and 10 bases from J, leaving 23 bases between. This CDR3 comprises 16 residues. CDR3 in DNA: TGCAGTGCTACTAGAGCGAAGAGGGGTGGTGGATCACCCCTCCACTTT. It yields the protein CSATRAKRGGGSPLHF.

Points on this clonotype: Relative to the germline gene, one junction end is altered; a read error may explain this. The V call is TRBV9, the J call TRBJ2-3, with 13 bases fitting TRBD2. Germline CDR1 reads SGDLS; CDR2 reads YYNGEE. The CDR3 covers 15 residues. The CDR3 here is CTSSGTSGGTDTQYF. The CDR3 DNA follows: TGTACCAGCAGCGGGACTAGCGGGGGCACAGATACGCAGTATTTT.